These 22 T cell receptor beta chains originate from one sample sequenced in a study of T cell responses to AZD1222 COVID-19 vaccine. Clones were read by immunoSEQ multiplex PCR, and TCRdb kept only the in-frame ones, dropping some. The sample has under 150,000 clones, roughly 90% seen once. The specimen comprised peripheral blood, sampled 28 days after the second AZD1222 dose. These receptors were obtained from an adult who received the AZD1222 COVID-19 vaccine.

The gene calls are TRBV10-2 and TRBJ1-2, with D possibly matching TRBD1 (5 bases). The CDR3 is made up of 14 amino acids. The ends were cut back, 3 bases at V and 4 bases at J, with 12 bases in the middle. Germline CDR1 reads WSHSY; CDR2 reads SAAADI. CDR3 residues: CASSDWKGSYGYTF. The CDR3 DNA is TGCGCCAGCAGTGATTGGAAGGGGTCCTATGGCTACACCTTC.

The rearrangement uses TRBV29-1 and TRBJ2-2; D may be TRBD1 (5 bases). In germline, CDR1 is SQVTM, CDR2 ANQGSEA. V was trimmed by 4 bases and J by 6 bases, leaving 15 bases between them. The length of the CDR3 is 14 residues. This CDR3 is CSVARGGRAGELFF. The CDR3, as DNA: TGCAGCGTTGCTAGGGGCGGTCGGGCCGGGGAGCTGTTTTTT.

The J gene is TRBJ1-1, the V gene TRBV28; D gene uncertain. The CDR3 is 13 residues long. Trimming shortened V by 5 bases and J by 6 bases, and 13 bases separated the two germline ends. Germline CDR1 is MDHEN and CDR2 is SYDVKM. The CDR3 DNA is TGTGCCAGCAGTCCAGTGTCTGGCCCTGAAGCTTTCTTT. Encoded protein: CASSPVSGPEAFF.

This chain connects TRBV2 to TRBJ1-5; no definite D call. The ends were cut back, 1 base at V and 1 base at J, with 11 bases in the middle. The CDR3 sequence is 16 residues long. The germline CDR1 and CDR2 sequences are SNHLY and FYNNEI. CDR3 protein: CASSEDPGYSNQPQHF. DNA of the CDR3: TGTGCCAGCAGTGAAGATCCGGGATACAGCAATCAGCCCCAGCATTTT.

V usage is TRBV18 and J usage is TRBJ1-1; D gene uncertain. Between the trimmed V and J ends, which lost 2 bases and 7 bases, there was a span of 11 bases. Per germline, CDR1 KGHSH and CDR2 LQKENI. The CDR3 extends over 13 amino acids. The CDR3: CASSPSEISEAFF. The CDR3 region has the DNA TGTGCCAGCTCACCATCTGAGATCAGTGAAGCTTTCTTT.

This sequence joins TRBV27 and TRBJ1-6; D is unresolved. The CDR3 covers 13 residues. Per the germline V gene, CDR1 is MNHEY and CDR2 is SMNVEV (reference sequence). The germline V and J ends were trimmed by 6 bases and 8 bases, with 11 bases remaining between them. CDR3 in DNA: TGTGCCAGCAGCCATGACCTCCATTCACCCCTCCACTTT. This codes for CASSHDLHSPLHF.

Points on this clone: The same CDR3 can be traced to other DNA sequences in this sample. The chain joins TRBV20-1 to TRBJ1-3; D gene uncertain. CDR1 DFQATT and CDR2 SNEGSKA come from the germline V gene (reference sequence). Trimming removed 3 bases from V and 3 bases from J, with 3 bases in between. The CDR3 length is 11 residues. The CDR3: CSARGGNTIYF. The CDR3 DNA reads TGCAGTGCTAGGGGTGGAAACACCATATATTTT.

This clone was seen more than once but under ten times. The chain recombines TRBV30 with TRBJ1-4; D perhaps matches TRBD1 (5 bases). The germline CDR1 and CDR2 sequences are GTSNPN and SVGIG (reference sequence). With 0 bases removed from V and 5 bases from J, the gap between germline ends came to 10 bases. The CDR3 length is 14 residues. The CDR3 here is CAWSVAGGNEKLFF. CDR3 nucleotides: TGTGCCTGGAGTGTCGCCGGGGGGAATGAAAAACTGTTTTTT.

The chain joins TRBV6-2 or TRBV6-3 to TRBJ1-5; D remains ambiguous. Trimming removed 0 bases at V and 2 bases at J, with 11 bases between. The CDR3 is 16 residues long. Germline V CDR1 and CDR2: MNHEY, SVGEGT. DNA for the CDR3: TGTGCCAGCAGTTACTCTGGGCGGCCGGGCAATCAGCCCCAGCATTTT. This codes for CASSYSGRPGNQPQHF.

This clone was picked up one time. V usage is TRBV24-1 and J usage is TRBJ1-1; the D is unclear. The germline V and J ends were trimmed by 1 base and 8 bases, with 7 bases remaining between them. Germline V gene lookup returns CDR1 KGHDR and CDR2 SFDVKD. The length of the CDR3 is 12 residues. CDR3 sequence: CATSDFGREAFF. The CDR3, as DNA: TGTGCCACCAGTGATTTTGGCAGGGAAGCTTTCTTT.

Only one count was recorded for this clone. Here the CDR3 DNA reads TGTGCCAGTAGTAGTGGTCGAGGCATTCGGGGCTACACCTTC. Protein: CASSSGRGIRGYTF. The chain uses TRBV19 and TRBJ1-2; D is undetermined. The germline V and J ends were trimmed by 4 bases and 8 bases, with 17 bases remaining between them. The germline V gene has CDR1 LNHDA and CDR2 SQIVND (reference sequence). The CDR3 spans 14 residues.

V is TRBV10-3 and J is TRBJ1-1; 8 positions agree with TRBD1. Losses at the gene ends were 4 bases for V and 5 bases for J; bases not matched to a gene: 6. CDR1 and CDR2 (germline): ENHRY, SYGVKD. The length of the CDR3 is 14 residues. CDR3 sequence: CAISAGQGMTEAFF. DNA for the CDR3: TGTGCCATCAGTGCTGGACAGGGCATGACTGAAGCTTTCTTT.

This rearrangement joins TRBV6-1 to TRBJ2-7, with D hard to call. With 1 base removed from V and 6 bases from J, the gap between germline ends came to 10 bases. Germline-derived CDR1 and CDR2 are MNHNS and SASEGT. The length of the CDR3 is 13 residues. The CDR3 sequence: CASSEGIRSEQYV. CDR3 DNA sequence: TGTGCCAGCAGTGAAGGTATCAGGTCCGAGCAGTACGTC.

V and J are TRBV2 and TRBJ2-3; 11 bases match TRBD2. From germline, CDR1 is SNHLY and CDR2 FYNNEI. With V trimmed by 6 bases and J by 3 bases, 5 bases remained unmatched. The CDR3 runs 15 residues. The CDR3: CASRRVAGGTDTQYF. CDR3 DNA sequence: TGTGCCAGCAGGCGTGTAGCGGGGGGGACAGATACGCAGTATTTT.

The genes are TRBV3-1 (or the pseudogene TRBV3-2) and TRBJ2-5; 14 positions agree with TRBD2. CDR3 length equals 18 residues. The germline gives CDR1 LGHDT, CDR2 YNNKEL (reference sequence). Losses at the gene ends were 3 bases for V and 5 bases for J; bases not matched to a gene: 11. CDR3 DNA sequence: TGTGCCAGCAGCCACGATACCGGGACTAGCGGGAGTGTGGAGACCCAGTACTTC. Translated, it gives CASSHDTGTSGSVETQYF.

J is TRBJ1-6 and V is TRBV5-8; no clear D. V was clipped by 1 base and J by 8 bases, with 7 bases between them. In germline, CDR1 is SGHTS, CDR2 YDEGEE. The CDR3 length is 13 residues. As DNA, the CDR3 is TGTGCCAGCAGCTTGCAGTATTATTCACCCCTCCACTTT. Protein sequence: CASSLQYYSPLHF.

This chain joins TRBV28 and TRBJ1-5; 7 bases are a match to TRBD1. V shed 8 bases and J 6 bases; nucleotides not matched to a gene: 16. This CDR3 region has 16 residues. From germline, CDR1 is MDHEN and CDR2 SYDVKM. The CDR3 reads CASSPGGRGVSQPQHF. The DNA for the CDR3 is TGTGCCAGCTCCCCGGGGGGCAGGGGGGTTAGTCAGCCCCAGCATTTT.

The V and J genes are TRBV7-3 and TRBJ1-1; unclear D gene. The germline V gene encodes CDR1 SGHTA and CDR2 FQGTGA. The CDR3 has 15 amino acids. V was shortened by 0 bases and J by 0 bases, with 8 bases between the two germline ends. In DNA form, the CDR3 reads TGTGCCAGCAGCTTAACCCGAGATATGAACACTGAAGCTTTCTTT. Protein: CASSLTRDMNTEAFF.

In its sample, this clone was seen once. CDR3 in DNA: TGTGCCAGCAGTTACTCGGGCATTGGAGGCTACACCTTC. Translation: CASSYSGIGGYTF. The rearrangement joins TRBV6-2 or TRBV6-3 to TRBJ1-2; the D is unclear. Germline V gives CDR1 MNHEY, CDR2 SVGEGT. The CDR3 loop spans 13 amino acids. The V and J ends lost 0 bases and 8 bases respectively, with 10 bases between them.

The chain carries TRBV28 and TRBJ2-1; possible D gene TRBD1, 6 bases. Germline V lookup: CDR1 MDHEN, CDR2 SYDVKM. The ends were cut back, 8 bases at V and 2 bases at J, with 25 bases in the middle. CDR3 length equals 18 residues. CDR3: CASPRTGIRDKPYNEQFF. DNA of the CDR3: TGTGCCAGCCCGAGGACCGGGATCCGGGACAAGCCCTACAATGAGCAGTTCTTC. Drawing the rest from reference TRBV28 and TRBJ2-1, the complete variable domain is DVKVTQSSRYLVKRTGEKVFLECVQDMDHENMFWYRQDPGLGLRLIYFSYDVKMKEKGDIPEGYSVSREKKERFSLILESASTNQTSMYLCASPRTGIRDKPYNEQFFGPGTRLTVL.

The rearrangement joins TRBV28 to TRBJ2-5; D not certain. The V end was cut by 3 bases, the J end by 5 bases, with 10 bases between. The CDR3 has 13 amino acids. From germline, CDR1 is MDHEN and CDR2 SYDVKM. The CDR3 protein is CASSFVNGETQYF. CDR3 bases: TGTGCCAGCAGTTTTGTTAACGGGGAGACCCAGTACTTC.

The gene calls are TRBV5-1 and TRBJ1-2; maybe TRBD1 (5 bases). Trimming cost V 5 bases and J 2 bases, with 10 bases left between them. Germline V CDR1 and CDR2: SGHRS, YFSETQ. The CDR3 extends over 13 amino acids. The CDR3 coding sequence is TGCGCCAGCAGGGAACAGGAAAACTATGGCTACACCTTC. It is translated as CASREQENYGYTF.